The 13 T cell receptor beta chains below were found in one sample sequenced in a study of cytomegalovirus exposure and HLA in healthy donors. The study ran its PCR with 60 Vbeta and 13 Jbeta primers. The table came from immunoSEQ multiplex PCR; TCRdb's copy has only in-frame clones and leaves some out. In the table there are some 120,000 clones, 8.5% to 10% of which are singletons. The sequencing sample was made of PBMCs. The source of these receptors is a man in his forties in good health and CMV-seronegative.

This clone was seen only a few times. This rearrangement joins TRBV27 to TRBJ1-2; 12 positions agree with TRBD1. The germline V gene has CDR1 MNHEY and CDR2 SMNVEV (reference sequence). The J segment lost 8 bases and the V segment lost 5 bases, leaving 0 bases of the junction unmatched. The CDR3 runs 12 residues. CDR3 amino acids: CASSGTGGGYTF. The CDR3 nucleotides are TGTGCCAGCAGTGGGACAGGGGGCGGCTACACCTTC.

This clone was counted only a few times. The V call is TRBV10-3, the J call TRBJ2-6, with 11 positions matching TRBD2. Trimming cost V 10 bases and J 3 bases; bases outside gene matches: 8. Germline-derived CDR1 and CDR2 are ENHRY and SYGVKD. This CDR3 is built from 16 residues. CDR3 coding DNA: TGTGCCACTAGACCTAGCGGGGGGCTTGGGGCCAACGTCCTGACTTTC. Amino acids: CATRPSGGLGANVLTF.

The J gene is TRBJ1-1, the V gene TRBV29-1; 7 positions match TRBD1. The V and J ends lost 3 bases and 1 base, in that order; junction bases with no gene match: 2. CDR3 length: 13 residues. CDR1 and CDR2 from the germline V gene are SQVTM and ANQGSEA. CDR3 region: CSVERGQNTEAFF. CDR3 nucleotide sequence: TGCAGCGTTGAGAGGGGGCAGAACACTGAAGCTTTCTTT. Combining the CDR3 with reference TRBV29-1 and TRBJ1-1 gives the whole variable domain SAVISQKPSRDICQRGTSLTIQCQVDSQVTMMFWYRQQPGQSLTLIATANQGSEATYESGFVIDKFPISRPNLTFSTLTVSNMSPEDSSIYLCSVERGQNTEAFFGQGTRLTVV.

The chain links TRBV6-6 to TRBJ2-7, with 11 bases aligning to TRBD1. Germline CDR1 is MNHNY and CDR2 is SVGAGI (reference sequence). The CDR3 sequence is 13 residues long. V gave up 11 bases and J gave up 7 bases; unmatched junction bases: 10. The CDR3 region has the DNA TGTGCCGCCGTGGACAGGGGGCTAGAAGAGCAGTACTTC. Protein: CAAVDRGLEEQYF.

The CDR3 loop reads CATSGTGWTNEKLFF. As DNA, the CDR3 is TGTGCCACCTCCGGGACAGGGTGGACTAATGAAAAACTGTTTTTT. The genes are TRBV15 and TRBJ1-4; TRBD1 agrees at 9 bases. Germline values: CDR1 LNHNV, CDR2 YYDKDF (reference sequence). V was pared by 8 bases and J by 2 bases, with 6 bases of the junction left unmatched. CDR3 length equals 15 residues.

The chain joins TRBV11-3 to TRBJ1-5; 7 positions agree with TRBD1. Germline V lookup: CDR1 SGHNT, CDR2 YENEEA. The CDR3 covers 15 residues. Unmatched junction bases numbered 8, after V lost 4 bases and J lost 5 bases. CDR3 in amino acids: CASSWYRGRYQPQHF. CDR3 nucleotides: TGTGCCAGCAGCTGGTACAGGGGAAGGTATCAGCCCCAGCATTTT.

The chain employs TRBV7-9 and TRBJ2-2, with 9 positions matching TRBD2. The CDR3 covers 14 residues. Trimming cost V 3 bases and J 7 bases; bases outside gene matches: 3. Germline V lookup: CDR1 SEHNR, CDR2 FQNEAQ (reference sequence). The CDR3 DNA reads as TGTGCCAGCAGCTTGTCACTAGCGGGCGGGGAGCTGTTTTTT. Amino acid sequence: CASSLSLAGGELFF.

Only a few counts were recorded for this clone. Written as DNA, the CDR3 is TGTGCCAGCAGCGTCGGACAGTCCTATGGTTCACCCCTCCACTTT. Protein product: CASSVGQSYGSPLHF. J is TRBJ1-6 and V is TRBV9, with a tentative D call TRBD1 (6 bases). CDR1 and CDR2 from the germline V gene are SGDLS and YYNGEE. Trimming took 2 bases from V and 9 from J, leaving 15 bases between them. This CDR3 comprises 15 residues.

The chain uses TRBV5-6 and TRBJ1-2, with 7 bases fitting TRBD1. Unmatched junction bases numbered 6, after V lost 3 bases and J lost 7 bases. This CDR3 region has 13 residues. CDR1 SGHDT and CDR2 YYEEEE come from the germline V gene. CDR3: CASSSPTGSGYTF. In DNA, the CDR3 is TGTGCCAGCAGCTCACCGACAGGGTCTGGCTACACCTTC.

In this sample, this clone turned up a few times. The genes are TRBV27 and TRBJ2-3; 8 bases map to TRBD2. This CDR3 is built from 13 residues. The germline CDR1 and CDR2 sequences are MNHEY and SMNVEV (reference sequence). Trimming at V came to 11 bases and at J to 4 bases, leaving 8 bases not matched to a gene. The CDR3, as DNA: TGTGCCTCTCGGGGGGGTTCGGCAGATACGCAGTATTTT. Its protein is CASRGGSADTQYF.

This clone was detected a few times. The V gene is TRBV2, the J gene TRBJ1-2, with D possibly TRBD1 on 5 matching bases. Germline values: CDR1 SNHLY, CDR2 FYNNEI. CDR3 length: 15 residues. V was pared by 1 base and J by 7 bases, with 16 bases between. The CDR3 reads CASSEGGGRLAGYTF. The CDR3 DNA follows: TGTGCCAGCAGTGAAGGGGGGGGGAGATTGGCTGGCTACACCTTC.

The sample holds a few counts of this clone. The CDR3 reads CASSPRVRNTGELFF. The CDR3 region has the DNA TGTGCCAGCAGCCCTCGGGTTAGAAACACCGGGGAGCTGTTTTTT. This sequence joins TRBV9 and TRBJ2-2; D gene unclear. Germline V gives CDR1 SGDLS, CDR2 YYNGEE. V lost 4 bases and J 2 bases, leaving 12 bases between the germline ends. The CDR3 loop spans 15 amino acids.

The rearrangement links TRBV11-2 to TRBJ2-3; unclear D gene. CDR3 length equals 14 residues. The ends were cut back, 4 bases at V and 6 bases at J, with 14 bases in the middle. In germline, CDR1 is SGHAT, CDR2 FQNNGV. The CDR3 region is CASSSAPRVDTQYF. DNA of the CDR3: TGTGCCAGCAGCTCGGCACCCCGGGTGGATACGCAGTATTTT.